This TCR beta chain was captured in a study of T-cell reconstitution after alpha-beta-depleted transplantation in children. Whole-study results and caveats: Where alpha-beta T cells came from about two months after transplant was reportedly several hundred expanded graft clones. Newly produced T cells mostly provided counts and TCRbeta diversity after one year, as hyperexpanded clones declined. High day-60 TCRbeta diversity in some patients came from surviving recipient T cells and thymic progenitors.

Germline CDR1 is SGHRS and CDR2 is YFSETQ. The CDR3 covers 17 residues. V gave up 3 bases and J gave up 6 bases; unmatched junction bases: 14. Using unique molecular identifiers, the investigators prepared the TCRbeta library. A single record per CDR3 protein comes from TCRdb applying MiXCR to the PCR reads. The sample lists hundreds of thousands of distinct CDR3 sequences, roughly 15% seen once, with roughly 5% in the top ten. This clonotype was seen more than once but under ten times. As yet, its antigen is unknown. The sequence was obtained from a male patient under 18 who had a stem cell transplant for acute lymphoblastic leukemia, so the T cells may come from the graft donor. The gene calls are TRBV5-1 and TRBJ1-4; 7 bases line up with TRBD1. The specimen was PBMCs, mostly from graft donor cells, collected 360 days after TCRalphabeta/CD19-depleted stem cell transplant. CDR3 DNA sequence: TGCGCCAGCAGCTATCTCCCTACGTTAACAGGGGATGAAAAACTGTTTTTT. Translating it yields CASSYLPTLTGDEKLFF.